The present T cell receptor beta chain was sequenced within a study of CD8 T cells in Susac syndrome. CDR3 length: 14 residues. The V end was cut by 3 bases, the J end by 2 bases, with 11 bases between. When the RNA was reverse transcribed, random hexamers were used with an input of roughly 0.45 to 1 ug. The method of amplification for TCR beta CDR3 was immunoSEQ multiplex PCR, covering 54 Vbeta and 13 Jbeta. TCRdb re-called the immunoSEQ multiplex PCR reads with MiXCR, one entry per CDR3 protein. The data show 180,000 or so distinct CDR3 sequences, with about 95% seen just once and roughly 0.094% held by the top ten.

The genes are TRBV12-3 or TRBV12-4 and TRBJ2-7, with D unclear. The sample taken for sequencing was CD4+ T cells from PBMCs. The receptor was isolated from a human donor with multiple sclerosis. CDR3 residues: CASSFPGSPYEQYF. DNA of the CDR3: TGTGCCAGCAGTTTCCCGGGTTCCCCCTACGAGCAGTACTTC.